A selection of T cell receptor beta chains follows, all from one sample in a study of OX40 agonist ivuxolimab in advanced cancers. Profiling relied on immunoSEQ multiplex PCR, and the TCRdb table lists in-frame clones only, not all of them. This sample carries approximately 84,000 clones, under 95% of them seen once, and the ten largest clones take about 2.6%. The specimen was CD4+ or CD8+ T cells sorted from blood, collected in a trial of the OX40 agonist ivuxolimab. The source of these receptors is an adult with an advanced solid tumor such as melanoma, head and neck, liver or kidney cancer. CDR3s include the opening cysteine and the closing phenylalanine or tryptophan. Fields, in order: V gene, clone size, D gene, CDR3 length, J gene, CDR3 DNA, CDR3 protein. A D gene is named only where the DNA matches it firmly. Only part of the rows carry a size: once, few, many, or a class if the clone is expanded.

V: TRBV2; size: NA; D: TRBD1; length: 14; J: TRBJ2-7; DNA: TGTGCCAGCGTCGCGGACAGGGGAATCTACGAGCAGTACTTC; CDR3: CASVADRGIYEQYF
V: TRBV27; size: NA; D: NA; length: 13; J: TRBJ1-5; DNA: TGTGCCAGCAGTTTCCAGGGAGGTCAGCCCCAGCATTTT; CDR3: CASSFQGGQPQHF
V: TRBV7-8; size: NA; D: NA; length: 12; J: TRBJ2-7; DNA: TGTGCCAGCAGCTTCGACCGTTACGAGCAGTACTTC; CDR3: CASSFDRYEQYF
V: TRBV15; size: NA; D: NA; length: 13; J: TRBJ1-2; DNA: TGTGCCACCAACACTCTCGGAAACTATGGCTACACCTTC; CDR3: CATNTLGNYGYTF
V: TRBV19; size: NA; D: NA; length: 14; J: TRBJ2-7; DNA: TGTGCCAGTAGTATCGGCAGGGGTGCCTACGAGCAGTACTTC; CDR3: CASSIGRGAYEQYF
V: TRBV5-6; size: NA; D: TRBD2; length: 14; J: TRBJ2-1; DNA: TGTGCCAGCAGCTTAAGCGGGAGCCACAATGAGCAGTTCTTC; CDR3: CASSLSGSHNEQFF
V: TRBV4-2; size: NA; D: NA; length: 11; J: TRBJ2-1; DNA: TGTGCCAGCAGCTATGGAGTGGAGCAGTTCTTC; CDR3: CASSYGVEQFF
V: TRBV27; size: NA; D: TRBD1; length: 14; J: TRBJ1-6; DNA: TGTGCCAGCAGTACCGGGACAGGGGTAATACCCCTCCACTTT; CDR3: CASSTGTGVIPLHF
V: TRBV2; size: NA; D: TRBD1; length: 17; J: TRBJ2-7; DNA: TGTGCCAGCAGTGTTGGACAAGAGGGGACAGGGACCTACGAGCAGTACTTC; CDR3: CASSVGQEGTGTYEQYF
V: TRBV4-2; size: few; D: NA; length: 13; J: TRBJ1-1; DNA: TGTGCCAGCAGCCCGGGACGTCGGGATGAAGCTTTCTTT; CDR3: CASSPGRRDEAFF
V: TRBV11-2; size: once; D: NA; length: 14; J: TRBJ2-6; DNA: TGTGCCAGCATCCGACCCGCTCCCGCCAACGTCCTGACTTTC; CDR3: CASIRPAPANVLTF
V: TRBV4-1; size: NA; D: TRBD1; length: 15; J: TRBJ1-2; DNA: TGCGCCAGCAGCCAAGTTGGACAGGGAGTATATGGCTACACCTTC; CDR3: CASSQVGQGVYGYTF
V: TRBV11-3; size: NA; D: NA; length: 14; J: TRBJ2-1; DNA: TGTGCCAGCAGCCTGCTAGGATCCTACAATGAGCAGTTCTTC; CDR3: CASSLLGSYNEQFF
V: TRBV7-9; size: NA; D: NA; length: 14; J: TRBJ2-7; DNA: TGTGCCAGCAGCTTAACAGGGAGTGGTTACGAGCAGTACTTC; CDR3: CASSLTGSGYEQYF
V: TRBV5-1; size: NA; D: NA; length: 14; J: TRBJ2-5; DNA: TGCGCCAGCAGGCCGACAGGATTCCAAGAGACCCAGTACTTC; CDR3: CASRPTGFQETQYF
V: TRBV11-2; size: NA; D: TRBD1; length: 13; J: TRBJ2-7; DNA: TGTGCCAGCAGCTGGACAGGTGCCCACGAGCAGTACTTC; CDR3: CASSWTGAHEQYF
V: TRBV23-1; size: NA; D: NA; length: 13; J: TRBJ1-2; DNA: TGCGCCAGCAGTCAAAGGGCAGGGAGTGGCTACACCTTC; CDR3: CASSQRAGSGYTF
V: TRBV5-6; size: NA; D: NA; length: 16; J: TRBJ2-7; DNA: TGTGCCAGCAGCTGGGGATCGCATTGGTTACACTACGAGCAGTACTTC; CDR3: CASSWGSHWLHYEQYF
V: TRBV10-2; size: NA; D: NA; length: 18; J: TRBJ1-4; DNA: TGCGCCAGCAGTGAATCGATCTGGGAGGGGGGGCCCAATGAAAAACTGTTTTTT; CDR3: CASSESIWEGGPNEKLFF
V: TRBV9; size: NA; D: NA; length: 14; J: TRBJ2-6; DNA: TGTGCCAGCAGCGGTAGCTCTGGGGCCAACGTCCTGACTTTC; CDR3: CASSGSSGANVLTF